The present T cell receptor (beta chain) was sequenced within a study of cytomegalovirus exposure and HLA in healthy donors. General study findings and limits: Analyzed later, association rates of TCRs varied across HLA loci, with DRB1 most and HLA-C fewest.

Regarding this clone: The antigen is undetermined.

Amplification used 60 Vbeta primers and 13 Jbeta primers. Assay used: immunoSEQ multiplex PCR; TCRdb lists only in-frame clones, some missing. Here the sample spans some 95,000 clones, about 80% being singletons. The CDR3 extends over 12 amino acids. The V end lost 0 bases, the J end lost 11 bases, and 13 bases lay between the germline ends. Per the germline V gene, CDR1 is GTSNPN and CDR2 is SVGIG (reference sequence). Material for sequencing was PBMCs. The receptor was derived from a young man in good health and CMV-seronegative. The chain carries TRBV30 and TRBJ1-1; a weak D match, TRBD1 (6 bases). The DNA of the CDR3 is TGTGCCTGGAGTGTACCGGGGGGCAGGGCTTTCTTT. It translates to CAWSVPGGRAFF.